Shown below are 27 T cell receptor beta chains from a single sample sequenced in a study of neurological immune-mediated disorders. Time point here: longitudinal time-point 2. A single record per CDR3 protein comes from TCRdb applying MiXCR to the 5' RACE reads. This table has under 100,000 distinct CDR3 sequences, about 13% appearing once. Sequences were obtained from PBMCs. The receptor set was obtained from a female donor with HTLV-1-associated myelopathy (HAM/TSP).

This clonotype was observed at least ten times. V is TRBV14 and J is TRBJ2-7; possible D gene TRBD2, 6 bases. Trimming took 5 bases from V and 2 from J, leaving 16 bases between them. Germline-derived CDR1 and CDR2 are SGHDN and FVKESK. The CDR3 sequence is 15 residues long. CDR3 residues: CASSLRDFGTYEQYF. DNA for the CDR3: TGTGCCAGCAGCTTAAGGGACTTCGGTACCTACGAGCAGTACTTC.

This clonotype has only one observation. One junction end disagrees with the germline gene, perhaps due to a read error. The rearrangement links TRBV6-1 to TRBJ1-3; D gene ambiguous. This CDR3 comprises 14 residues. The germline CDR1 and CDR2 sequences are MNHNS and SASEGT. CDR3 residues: CASREGFSGNTIYF. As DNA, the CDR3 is TGTGCCAGCAGGGAAGGGTTTTCTGGAAACACCATATATTTT.

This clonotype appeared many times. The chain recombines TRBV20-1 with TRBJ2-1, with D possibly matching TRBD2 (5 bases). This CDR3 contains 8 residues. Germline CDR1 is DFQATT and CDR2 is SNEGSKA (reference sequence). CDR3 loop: CRLGEQFF. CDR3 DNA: TGCAGACTAGGCGAGCAGTTCTTC.

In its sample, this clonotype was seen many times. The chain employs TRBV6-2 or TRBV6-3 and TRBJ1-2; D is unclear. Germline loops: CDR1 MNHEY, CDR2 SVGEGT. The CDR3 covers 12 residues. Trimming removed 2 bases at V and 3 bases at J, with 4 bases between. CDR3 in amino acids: CASSYTDYGYTF. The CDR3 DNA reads TGTGCCAGCAGTTACACCGACTATGGCTACACCTTC.

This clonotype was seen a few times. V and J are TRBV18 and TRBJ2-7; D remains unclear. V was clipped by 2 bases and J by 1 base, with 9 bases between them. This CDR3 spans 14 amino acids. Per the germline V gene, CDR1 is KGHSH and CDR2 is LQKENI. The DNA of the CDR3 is TGTGCCAGCTCACCAAACCCGGAGTCCTACGAGCAGTACTTC. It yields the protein CASSPNPESYEQYF. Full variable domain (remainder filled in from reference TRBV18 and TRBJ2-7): NAGVMQNPRHLVRRRGQEARLRCSPMKGHSHVYWYRQLPEEGLKFMVYLQKENIIDESGMPKERFSAEFPKEGPSILRIQQVVRGDSAAYFCASSPNPESYEQYFGPGTRLTVT.

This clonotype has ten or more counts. CDR3 bases: TGTGCCAGCAGCCAAGAAGCGTCCAGGCCCGGGTATGGCTACACCTTC. This gives the protein CASSQEASRPGYGYTF. The chain has TRBV4-2 and TRBJ1-2, with D uncertain. Looked up from germline, CDR1 is LGHNA and CDR2 is YNFKEQ. The V and J ends lost 0 bases and 5 bases respectively, with 16 bases between them. This CDR3 is 16 amino acids long.

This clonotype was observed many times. CDR3 sequence reads: CASSYSRGLGETQYF. The CDR3 bases are TGTGCCAGCAGTTACTCGAGGGGGCTGGGGGAGACCCAGTACTTC. The chain couples TRBV6-5 to TRBJ2-5; 7 nucleotides agree with TRBD1. J was trimmed by 5 bases and V by 0 bases; bases with no gene match: 6. CDR1 is MNHEY and CDR2 is SVGAGI in the germline V gene. The CDR3 is 15 residues long.

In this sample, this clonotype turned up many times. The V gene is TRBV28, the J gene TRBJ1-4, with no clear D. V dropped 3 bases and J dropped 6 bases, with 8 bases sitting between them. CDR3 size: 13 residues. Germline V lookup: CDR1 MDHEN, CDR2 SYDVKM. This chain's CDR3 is CASSFRRHEKLFF. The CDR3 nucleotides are TGTGCCAGCAGTTTTCGGCGGCATGAAAAACTGTTTTTT. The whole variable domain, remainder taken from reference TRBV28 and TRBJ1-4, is DVKVTQSSRYLVKRTGEKVFLECVQDMDHENMFWYRQDPGLGLRLIYFSYDVKMKEKGDIPEGYSVSREKKERFSLILESASTNQTSMYLCASSFRRHEKLFFGSGTQLSVL.

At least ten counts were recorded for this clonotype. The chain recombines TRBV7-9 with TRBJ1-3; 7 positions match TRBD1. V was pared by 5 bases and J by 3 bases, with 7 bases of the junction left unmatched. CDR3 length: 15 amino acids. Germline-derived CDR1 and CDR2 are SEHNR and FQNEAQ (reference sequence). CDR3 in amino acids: CASSTKDRDGNTIYF. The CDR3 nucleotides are TGTGCCAGCAGCACTAAAGACAGGGATGGAAACACCATATATTTT.

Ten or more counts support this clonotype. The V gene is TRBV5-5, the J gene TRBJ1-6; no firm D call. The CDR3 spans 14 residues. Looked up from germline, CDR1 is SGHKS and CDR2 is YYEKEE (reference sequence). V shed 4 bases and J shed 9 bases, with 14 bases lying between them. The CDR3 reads CASSRVVRGSPLHF. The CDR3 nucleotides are TGTGCCAGCAGCAGGGTCGTTCGGGGTTCACCCCTCCACTTT.

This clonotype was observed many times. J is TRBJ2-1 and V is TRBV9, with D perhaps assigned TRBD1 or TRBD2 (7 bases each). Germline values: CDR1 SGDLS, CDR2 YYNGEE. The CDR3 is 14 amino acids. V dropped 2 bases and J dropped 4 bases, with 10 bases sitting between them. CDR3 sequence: CASSVQGGYNEQFF. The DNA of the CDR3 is TGTGCCAGCAGCGTTCAGGGGGGGTACAATGAGCAGTTCTTC.

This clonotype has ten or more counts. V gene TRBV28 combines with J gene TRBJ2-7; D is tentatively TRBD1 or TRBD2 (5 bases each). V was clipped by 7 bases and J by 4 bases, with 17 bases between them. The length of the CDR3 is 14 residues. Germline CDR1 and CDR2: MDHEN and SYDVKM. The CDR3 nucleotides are TGTGCCAGCACCCCCGTCCCCGAGGGGTACGAGCAGTACTTC. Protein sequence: CASTPVPEGYEQYF.

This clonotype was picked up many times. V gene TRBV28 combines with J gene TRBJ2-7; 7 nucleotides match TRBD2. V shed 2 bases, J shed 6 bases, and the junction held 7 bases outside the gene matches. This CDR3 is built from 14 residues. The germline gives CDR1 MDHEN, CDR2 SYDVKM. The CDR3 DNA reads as TGTGCCAGCAGTTTACGGGGGGAAATTGTCGAGCAGTACTTC. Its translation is CASSLRGEIVEQYF.

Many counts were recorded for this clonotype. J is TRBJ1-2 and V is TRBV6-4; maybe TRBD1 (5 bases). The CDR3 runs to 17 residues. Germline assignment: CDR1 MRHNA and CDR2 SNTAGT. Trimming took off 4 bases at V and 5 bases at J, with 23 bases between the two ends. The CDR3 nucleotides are TGTGCCAGCAGTGGCCAAATCCCAGGAGGGACGGGGTATGGCTACACCTTC. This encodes CASSGQIPGGTGYGYTF.

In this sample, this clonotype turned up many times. CDR3 coding DNA: TGCGCCAGCAGCTTTGAGCCAGGGAATCAGCCCCAGCATTTT. It yields the protein CASSFEPGNQPQHF. This rearrangement joins TRBV5-1 to TRBJ1-5; D might be TRBD1 (5 bases). V was cut by 2 bases and J by 4 bases, with 10 bases left in between. Germline-derived CDR1 and CDR2 are SGHRS and YFSETQ. This CDR3 has 14 amino acids.

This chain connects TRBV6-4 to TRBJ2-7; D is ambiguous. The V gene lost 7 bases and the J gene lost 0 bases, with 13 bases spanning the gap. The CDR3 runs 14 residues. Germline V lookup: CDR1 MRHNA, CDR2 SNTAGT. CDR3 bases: TGTGCCAGCACTCGAACTACCCGCTCCTACGAGCAGTACTTC. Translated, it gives CASTRTTRSYEQYF.

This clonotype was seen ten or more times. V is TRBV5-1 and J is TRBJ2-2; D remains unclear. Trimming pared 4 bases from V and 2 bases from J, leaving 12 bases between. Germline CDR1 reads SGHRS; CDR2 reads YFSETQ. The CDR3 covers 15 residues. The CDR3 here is CASSPRAFNTGELFF. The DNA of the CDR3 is TGCGCCAGCAGCCCGAGAGCATTTAACACCGGGGAGCTGTTTTTT.

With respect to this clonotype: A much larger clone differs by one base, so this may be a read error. The CDR3 nucleotides are TGCAGTGCTAGAGATGTGGGGCGGACGAACACCGGGGAGCTGTTTTTT. As protein: CSARDVGRTNTGELFF. The chain has TRBV20-1 and TRBJ2-2; D might be TRBD1 (5 bases). The V gene lost 0 bases and the J gene lost 0 bases, with 11 bases spanning the gap. The germline V gene has CDR1 DFQATT and CDR2 SNEGSKA (reference sequence). This CDR3 has 16 residues.

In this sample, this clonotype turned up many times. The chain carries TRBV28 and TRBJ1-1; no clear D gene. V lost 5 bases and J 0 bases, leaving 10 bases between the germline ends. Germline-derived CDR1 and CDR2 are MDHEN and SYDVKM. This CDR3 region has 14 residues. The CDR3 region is CASSIQQLNTEAFF. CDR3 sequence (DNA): TGTGCCAGCAGTATACAACAGCTGAACACTGAAGCTTTCTTT.

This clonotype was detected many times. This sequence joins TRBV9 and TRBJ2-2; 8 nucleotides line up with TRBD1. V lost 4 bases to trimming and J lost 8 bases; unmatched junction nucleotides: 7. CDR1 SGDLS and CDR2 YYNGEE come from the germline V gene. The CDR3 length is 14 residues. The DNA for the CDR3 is TGTGCCAGCAGCTCTCGGACAGGGACTGGGGAGCTGTTTTTT. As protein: CASSSRTGTGELFF.

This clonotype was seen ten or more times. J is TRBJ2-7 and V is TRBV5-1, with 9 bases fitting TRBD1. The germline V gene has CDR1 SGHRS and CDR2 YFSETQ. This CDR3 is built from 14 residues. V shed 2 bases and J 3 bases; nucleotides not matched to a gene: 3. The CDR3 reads CASSFGTGNYEQYF. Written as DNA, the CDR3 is TGCGCCAGCAGCTTCGGGACAGGGAACTACGAGCAGTACTTC.

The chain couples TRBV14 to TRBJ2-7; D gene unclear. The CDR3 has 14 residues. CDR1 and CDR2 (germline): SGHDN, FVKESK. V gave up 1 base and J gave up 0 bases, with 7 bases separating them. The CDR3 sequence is CASSQGVGSYEQYF. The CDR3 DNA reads TGTGCCAGCAGCCAAGGAGTCGGCTCCTACGAGCAGTACTTC. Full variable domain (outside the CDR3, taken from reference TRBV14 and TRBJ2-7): EAGVTQFPSHSVIEKGQTVTLRCDPISGHDNLYWYRRVMGKEIKFLLHFVKESKQDESGMPNNRFLAERTGGTYSTLKVQPAELEDSGVYFCASSQGVGSYEQYFGPGTRLTVT.

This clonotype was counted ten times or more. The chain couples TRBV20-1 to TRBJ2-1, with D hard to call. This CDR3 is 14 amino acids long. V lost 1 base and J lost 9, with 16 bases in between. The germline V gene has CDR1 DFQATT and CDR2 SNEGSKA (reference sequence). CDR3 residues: CSARAPKAVSEQFF. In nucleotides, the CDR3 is TGCAGTGCTAGAGCCCCCAAAGCAGTTTCTGAGCAGTTCTTC.

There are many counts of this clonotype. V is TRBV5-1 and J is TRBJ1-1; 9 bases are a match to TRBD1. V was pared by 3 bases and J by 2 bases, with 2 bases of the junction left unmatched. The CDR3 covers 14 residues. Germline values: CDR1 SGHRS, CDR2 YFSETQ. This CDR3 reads CASSWDRANTEAFF. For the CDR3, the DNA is TGCGCCAGCAGCTGGGACAGGGCAAACACTGAAGCTTTCTTT.

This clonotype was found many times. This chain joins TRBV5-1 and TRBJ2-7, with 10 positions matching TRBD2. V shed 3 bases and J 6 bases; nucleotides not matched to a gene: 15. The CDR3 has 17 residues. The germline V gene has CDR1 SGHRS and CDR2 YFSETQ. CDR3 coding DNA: TGCGCCAGCAGCTCAAGCCTAAGCGGGGGGGCCGTTCGCGAGCAGTACTTC. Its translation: CASSSSLSGGAVREQYF.

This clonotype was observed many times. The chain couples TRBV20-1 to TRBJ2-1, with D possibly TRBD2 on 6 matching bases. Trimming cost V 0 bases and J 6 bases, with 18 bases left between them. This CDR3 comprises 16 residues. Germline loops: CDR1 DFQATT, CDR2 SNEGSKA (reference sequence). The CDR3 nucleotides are TGCAGTGCTAGAGATAGCTGGCGGGGTTCAGGCAATGAGCAGTTCTTC. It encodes CSARDSWRGSGNEQFF.

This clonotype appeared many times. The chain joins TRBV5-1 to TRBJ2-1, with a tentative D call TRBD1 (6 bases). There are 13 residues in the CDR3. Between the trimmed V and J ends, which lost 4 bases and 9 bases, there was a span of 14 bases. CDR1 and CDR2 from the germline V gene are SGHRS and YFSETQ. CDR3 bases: TGCGCCAGCAGCCATTCGACAGGTTCTGAGCAGTTCTTC. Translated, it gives CASSHSTGSEQFF.